This T cell receptor beta chain was obtained from a study of radiation and T cells in renal cell carcinoma. The assay was immunoSEQ multiplex PCR, and TCRdb's table has in-frame clones only and misses some. The sample contains 100,000 to 150,000 clones, more than 70% of which appear only once. Time point defined: blood 2 weeks post-SBRT. Treatment specified: 15 Gy SBRT to primary tumor, nephrectomy 4 weeks later. Germline lookup yields CDR1 MNHNY and CDR2 SVGAGI (reference sequence). V was pared by 6 bases and J by 6 bases, with 6 bases of the junction left unmatched. The CDR3 runs to 13 residues. The V call is TRBV6-6, the J call TRBJ1-2; TRBD1 matches at 8 bases. The sequenced sample was blood, obtained from a patient whose treatment included radiotherapy and nephrectomy. The clonotype comes from a woman aged 70-85 years with renal cell carcinoma. The CDR3 nucleotides are TGTGCCAGCAGATACCTGACAGGGGATGGCTACACCTTC. Translating it yields CASRYLTGDGYTF.